The 5 T cell receptor beta chains listed next were all sequenced from one sample in a study of cytomegalovirus exposure and HLA in healthy donors. This PCR relied on a set of 60 Vbeta primers and 13 Jbeta primers. Assay used: immunoSEQ multiplex PCR; TCRdb lists only in-frame clones, some missing. The sample contains about 110,000 clones, over 80% of which appear only once. The sequenced sample was PBMCs. The receptors were gathered from a man younger than 45 in good health and CMV-seropositive.

This chain uses TRBV13 with TRBJ1-2, with 9 bases aligning to TRBD1. This CDR3 is 16 amino acids long. Germline V gives CDR1 PRHDT, CDR2 FYEKMQ (reference sequence). J was trimmed by 8 bases and V by 1 base; bases with no gene match: 11. CDR3 sequence: CASSLAGTGPLTGYTF. CDR3 in DNA: TGTGCCAGCAGCTTAGCCGGGACAGGGCCCCTTACGGGCTACACCTTC.

The chain has TRBV7-9 and TRBJ1-2; the D is unclear. CDR1 is SEHNR and CDR2 is FQNEAQ in the germline V gene (reference sequence). V was pared by 0 bases and J by 13 bases, with 12 bases between. The CDR3 spans 12 residues. For the CDR3, the DNA is TGTGCCAGCAGCTTAGCTTCGACCGGAGTCACCTTC. This gives the protein CASSLASTGVTF.

The chain recombines TRBV19 with TRBJ2-4; TRBD2 agrees at 7 bases. V was pared by 1 base and J by 8 bases, with 5 bases of the junction left unmatched. The CDR3 length is 14 residues. Per germline, CDR1 LNHDA and CDR2 SQIVND (reference sequence). The CDR3 reads CASSIGAGRDIQYF. The CDR3 DNA reads as TGTGCCAGTAGTATAGGAGCGGGGAGAGACATTCAGTACTTC.

The chain employs TRBV19 and TRBJ2-1, with D perhaps TRBD2 (6 bases). CDR1 and CDR2 (germline): LNHDA, SQIVND (reference sequence). Trimming shortened V by 0 bases and J by 0 bases, and 6 bases separated the two germline ends. CDR3 size: 15 residues. This CDR3 reads CASSIDGGSYNEQFF. The DNA for the CDR3 is TGTGCCAGTAGTATAGACGGGGGCTCCTACAATGAGCAGTTCTTC.

J is TRBJ1-2 and V is TRBV4-2; tentative D call: TRBD1 (5 bases). The CDR3 runs 15 residues. V lost 0 bases, J lost 2 bases, and 10 bases lay in between. Germline CDR1 is LGHNA and CDR2 is YNFKEQ. DNA for the CDR3: TGTGCCAGCAGCCAAGACGCCTCAGGGAACTATGGCTACACCTTC. It codes for CASSQDASGNYGYTF.